This T cell receptor beta chain derives from a study of blood T cell repertoires in COVID-19. Study background: The analysed material was cDNA or gDNA that came from T cells, B-cell-depleted T cells, or PBMCs.

Germline CDR1 reads MNHEY; CDR2 reads SVGAGI. This CDR3 has 13 amino acids. V shed 8 bases, J shed 4 bases, and the junction held 7 bases outside the gene matches. Sequencing was performed with immunoSEQ multiplex PCR; in TCRdb, only in-frame clones are kept and a portion is missing. The sample consists of about 27,000 clones, around 60% of them appearing once. This clone was detected only once. The TCR sequence derives from a man between 60 and 75 years old with active or convalescent COVID-19. The V call is TRBV6-5, the J call TRBJ2-7, with TRBD1 matching 8 bases. Material for sequencing was peripheral blood. The CDR3 sequence: CASRAGGFYEQYF. CDR3 DNA sequence: TGTGCCAGCCGGGCAGGGGGCTTTTACGAGCAGTACTTC.